This T cell receptor (beta chain) was sequenced for a study of blood T cell repertoires in COVID-19. Overall study context: The United States, Italy and Spain were the sources of the acute and convalescent COVID-19 samples. In each case, the material was cDNA or gDNA derived from T cells, B-cell-depleted T cells, or PBMCs.

Per the original methods: Researchers report that nucleated cell counts were estimated from reference gene primer amplification. Profiled with immunoSEQ multiplex PCR; TCRdb holds only in-frame clones, not every one. V, J and clone size were drawn from that table, and D and trimming were deduced from the DNA. This table has more than 200,000 clones, around 83% appearing once. Germline V gene lookup returns CDR1 MNHNS and CDR2 SASEGT. The V and J ends lost 2 bases and 0 bases, in that order; junction bases with no gene match: 12. The CDR3 runs 19 residues. The sequence was obtained from a woman between 50 and 59 years old with acute or convalescent COVID-19. The chain is built from TRBV6-1 and TRBJ2-3; 9 positions agree with TRBD2. Input material: peripheral blood. CDR3 residues: CASSEKGVAGAVSTDTQYF. The CDR3 bases are TGTGCCAGCAGTGAAAAAGGGGTAGCGGGAGCAGTAAGCACAGATACGCAGTATTTT.